The 16 T cell receptor beta chains in this list originate from one sample, sequenced in a study of CD8+ T cells in alopecia areata. Once RNA had been extracted, it was reverse transcribed into cDNA to act as the sequencing template. Generated by immunoSEQ multiplex PCR, the TCRdb table keeps only in-frame clones and is missing some. The repertoire holds approximately 150,000 clones, around 54% seen once, with approximately 4.3% in the top ten. Sequenced: CD4+ T cells sorted from blood. The receptors here all came from a human donor in good health.

This clone turned up a few times. The chain couples TRBV2 to TRBJ2-5; D is possibly TRBD1 (6 bases). V lost 6 bases to trimming and J lost 5 bases, with 10 bases between them. In germline, CDR1 is SNHLY, CDR2 FYNNEI. The CDR3 totals 12 residues. CDR3 loop: CASSWTVETQYF. As DNA, the CDR3 is TGTGCCAGCAGCTGGACAGTTGAGACCCAGTACTTC.

The count of this clone is one. The chain is built from TRBV29-1 and TRBJ2-5, with TRBD2 as a possible D gene (6 bases). CDR3 length: 11 residues. Germline CDR1 and CDR2: SQVTM and ANQGSEA. Trimming shortened V by 6 bases and J by 5 bases, and 10 bases separated the two germline ends. The CDR3 is CSVTSPETQYF. DNA for the CDR3: TGCAGCGTAACTAGCCCGGAGACCCAGTACTTC.

The sample holds one count of this clone. The chain links TRBV5-4 to TRBJ1-1; D is undetermined. The CDR3 is made up of 11 amino acids. The germline V gene has CDR1 SGHNT and CDR2 YYREEE (reference sequence). Trimming removed 5 bases at V and 7 bases at J, with 9 bases between. The CDR3 DNA reads as TGTGCCAGCAGTAATCCCAATGAAGCTTTCTTT. It codes for CASSNPNEAFF.

The chain has TRBV6-6 and TRBJ1-5; the D is unclear. Trimming removed 2 bases from V and 1 base from J, with 6 bases in between. This CDR3 contains 14 residues. The germline V gene encodes CDR1 MNHNY and CDR2 SVGAGI (reference sequence). The DNA of the CDR3 is TGTGCCAGCAGTTACGGGCAGAGCAATCAGCCCCAGCATTTT. Translation: CASSYGQSNQPQHF.

The chain couples TRBV25-1 to TRBJ2-1; TRBD2 is a possible D gene (5 bases). V gave up 11 bases and J gave up 0 bases, with 14 bases separating them. This CDR3 comprises 14 residues. Germline lookup yields CDR1 MGHDK and CDR2 SYGVNS. The CDR3: CAPAGHSSYNEQFF. The CDR3 DNA reads TGTGCCCCCGCGGGCCATAGCTCCTACAATGAGCAGTTCTTC.

The chain employs TRBV25-1 and TRBJ2-1, with D possibly being TRBD1 (5 bases). V was clipped by 6 bases and J by 4 bases, with 16 bases between them. Germline V gives CDR1 MGHDK, CDR2 SYGVNS. The CDR3 length is 15 residues. CDR3 amino acids: CASSPLGQGYNEQFF. The CDR3 DNA follows: TGTGCCAGCAGCCCATTGGGGCAGGGATACAATGAGCAGTTCTTC.

The J gene is TRBJ2-7, the V gene TRBV13; TRBD1 agrees at 12 bases. The CDR3 is 14 amino acids. Germline CDR1 and CDR2: PRHDT and FYEKMQ (reference sequence). V trimming: 4 bases; J trimming: 7 bases; junction bases outside the gene matches: 5. The CDR3, as DNA: TGTGCCAGCAGCTCGGGACAGGGGGCGCTTGAGCAGTACTTC. It yields the protein CASSSGQGALEQYF.

The chain uses TRBV5-1 and TRBJ1-1, with 7 bases fitting TRBD1. Germline V lookup: CDR1 SGHRS, CDR2 YFSETQ. This CDR3 spans 13 amino acids. V gave up 4 bases and J gave up 7 bases; unmatched junction bases: 7. The CDR3 spells CASSRTGEDEAFF. In nucleotides, the CDR3 is TGCGCCAGCAGCCGTACAGGGGAAGATGAAGCTTTCTTT.

This chain links TRBV28 with TRBJ2-7, with 9 nucleotides matching TRBD2. Germline CDR1 MDHEN, CDR2 SYDVKM. The CDR3 loop spans 15 amino acids. V was clipped by 3 bases and J by 0 bases; unmatched bases: 3. The CDR3, as DNA: TGTGCCAGCAGTTTGACTAGCGGTAGCTCCTACGAGCAGTACTTC. It codes for CASSLTSGSSYEQYF.

This clone has just a few counts. A read error may explain this, as a much larger clone is one base away. This chain joins TRBV27 and TRBJ2-7, with a tentative D call TRBD2 (6 bases). The V gene's germline CDR1 is MNHEY and CDR2 SMNVEV (reference sequence). Trimming left V 2 bases short and J 0 bases short, with 8 bases between. The CDR3 length is 14 residues. The CDR3 loop is CASSLGGSSYEQYF. DNA for the CDR3: TGTGCCAGCAGTTTAGGAGGGAGCTCCTACGAGCAGTACTTC.

The chain's CDR3 is CASTPRPGRTQYF. CDR3 nucleotides: TGTGCCAGCACCCCCCGCCCAGGCCGAACCCAGTACTTC. This chain links TRBV28 with TRBJ2-5; no clear D. This CDR3 is 13 amino acids long. The V and J ends lost 7 bases and 8 bases respectively, with 17 bases between them. CDR1 is MDHEN, CDR2 SYDVKM, per germline. Full variable domain (remainder filled in from reference TRBV28 and TRBJ2-5): DVKVTQSSRYLVKRTGEKVFLECVQDMDHENMFWYRQDPGLGLRLIYFSYDVKMKEKGDIPEGYSVSREKKERFSLILESASTNQTSMYLCASTPRPGRTQYFGPGTRLLVL.

The J gene is TRBJ1-5, the V gene TRBV27; 8 bases are shared with TRBD1. The CDR3 consists of 16 residues. Germline CDR1 is MNHEY and CDR2 is SMNVEV (reference sequence). With V trimmed by 6 bases and J by 2 bases, 9 bases remained unmatched. CDR3 bases: TGTGCCAGCAGCAAACAATTGACAGGGGGCAATCAGCCCCAGCATTTT. Encoded protein: CASSKQLTGGNQPQHF.

This chain connects TRBV7-2 to TRBJ2-3, with TRBD2 matching 7 bases. The length of the CDR3 is 16 residues. Germline V CDR1 and CDR2: SGHTA, FQGNSA. Trimming at V came to 5 bases and at J to 6 bases, leaving 14 bases not matched to a gene. CDR3 nucleotides: TGTGCCAGCAGCCCCGCCTGGGGCGGGAGATCGGATACGCAGTATTTT. Its protein is CASSPAWGGRSDTQYF.

V and J are TRBV5-1 and TRBJ2-7, with D unclear. The V gene's germline CDR1 is SGHRS and CDR2 YFSETQ. Trimming removed 6 bases at V and 5 bases at J, with 18 bases between. The CDR3 runs to 14 residues. CDR3 nucleotides: TGCGCCAGCAACCACCCTGGGGTGGTCCACGAGCAGTACTTC. It is translated as CASNHPGVVHEQYF. The whole variable domain, filled in from reference TRBV5-1 and TRBJ2-7, reads KAGVTQTPRYLIKTRGQQVTLSCSPISGHRSVSWYQQTPGQGLQFLFEYFSETQRNKGNFPGRFSGRQFSNSRSEMNVSTLELGDSALYLCASNHPGVVHEQYFGPGTRLTVT.

The chain uses TRBV29-1 and TRBJ1-1, with a possible D match to TRBD1 (5 bases). This CDR3 region has 13 residues. The germline V and J ends were trimmed by 6 bases and 1 base, with 12 bases remaining between them. The germline CDR1 and CDR2 sequences are SQVTM and ANQGSEA. The CDR3, as DNA: TGCAGCGTATCAGGGAAGACGAACACTGAAGCTTTCTTT. This sequence encodes CSVSGKTNTEAFF.

V usage is TRBV29-1 and J usage is TRBJ2-5; 8 bases map to TRBD2. Trimming at V came to 7 bases and at J to 3 bases, leaving 10 bases not matched to a gene. The CDR3 length is 14 residues. Germline assignment: CDR1 SQVTM and CDR2 ANQGSEA. CDR3 amino acids: CSAAGQREKETQYF. The CDR3 region has the DNA TGCAGCGCCGCGGGGCAGCGGGAGAAAGAGACCCAGTACTTC.